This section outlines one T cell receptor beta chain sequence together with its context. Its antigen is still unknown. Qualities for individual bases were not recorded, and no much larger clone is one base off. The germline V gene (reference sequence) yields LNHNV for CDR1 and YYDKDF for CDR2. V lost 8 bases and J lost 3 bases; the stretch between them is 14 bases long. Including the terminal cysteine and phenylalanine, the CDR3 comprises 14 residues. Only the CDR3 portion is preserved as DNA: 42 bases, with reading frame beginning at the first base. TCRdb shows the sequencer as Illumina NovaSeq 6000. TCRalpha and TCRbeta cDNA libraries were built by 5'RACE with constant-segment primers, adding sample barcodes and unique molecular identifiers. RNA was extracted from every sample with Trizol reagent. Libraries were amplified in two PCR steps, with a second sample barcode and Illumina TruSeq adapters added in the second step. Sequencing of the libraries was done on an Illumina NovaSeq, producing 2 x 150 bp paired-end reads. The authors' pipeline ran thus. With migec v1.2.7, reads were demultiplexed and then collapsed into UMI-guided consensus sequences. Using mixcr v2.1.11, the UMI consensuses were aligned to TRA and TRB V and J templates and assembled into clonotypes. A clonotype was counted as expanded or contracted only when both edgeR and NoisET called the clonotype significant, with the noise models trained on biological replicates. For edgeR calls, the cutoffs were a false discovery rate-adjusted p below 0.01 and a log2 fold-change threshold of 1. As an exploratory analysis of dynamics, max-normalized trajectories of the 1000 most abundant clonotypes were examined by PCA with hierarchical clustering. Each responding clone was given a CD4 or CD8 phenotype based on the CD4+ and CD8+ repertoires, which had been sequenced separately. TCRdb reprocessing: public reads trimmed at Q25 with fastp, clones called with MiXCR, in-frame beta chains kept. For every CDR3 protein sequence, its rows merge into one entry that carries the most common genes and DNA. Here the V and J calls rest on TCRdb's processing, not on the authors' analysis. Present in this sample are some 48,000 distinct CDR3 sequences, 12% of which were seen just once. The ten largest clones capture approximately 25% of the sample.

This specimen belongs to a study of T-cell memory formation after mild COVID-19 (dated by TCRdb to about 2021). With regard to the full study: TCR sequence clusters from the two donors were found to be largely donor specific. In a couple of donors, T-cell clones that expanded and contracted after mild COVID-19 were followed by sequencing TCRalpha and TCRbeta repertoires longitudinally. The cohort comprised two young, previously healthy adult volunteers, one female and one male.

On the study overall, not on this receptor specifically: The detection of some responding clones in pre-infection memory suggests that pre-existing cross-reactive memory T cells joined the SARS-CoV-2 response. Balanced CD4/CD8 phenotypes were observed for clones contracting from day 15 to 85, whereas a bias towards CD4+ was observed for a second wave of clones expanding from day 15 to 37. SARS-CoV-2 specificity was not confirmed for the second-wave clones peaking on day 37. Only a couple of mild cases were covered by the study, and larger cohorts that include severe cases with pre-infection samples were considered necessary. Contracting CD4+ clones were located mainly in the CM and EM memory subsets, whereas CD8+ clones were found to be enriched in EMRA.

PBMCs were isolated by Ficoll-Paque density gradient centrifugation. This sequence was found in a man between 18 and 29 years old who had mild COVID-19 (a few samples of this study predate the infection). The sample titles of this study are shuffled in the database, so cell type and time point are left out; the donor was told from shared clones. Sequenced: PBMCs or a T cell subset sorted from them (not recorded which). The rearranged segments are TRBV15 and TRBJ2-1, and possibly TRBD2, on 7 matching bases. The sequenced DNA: TGTGCCACCGAAAGCGGGGACAACTACAATGAGCAGTTCTTC. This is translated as CATESGDNYNEQFF. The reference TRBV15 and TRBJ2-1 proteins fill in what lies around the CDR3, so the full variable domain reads DAMVIQNPRYQVTQFGKPVTLSCSQTLNHNVMYWYQQKSSQAPKLLFHYYDKDFNNEADTPDNFQSRRPNTSFCFLDIRSPGLGDTAMYLCATESGDNYNEQFFGPGTRLTVL.